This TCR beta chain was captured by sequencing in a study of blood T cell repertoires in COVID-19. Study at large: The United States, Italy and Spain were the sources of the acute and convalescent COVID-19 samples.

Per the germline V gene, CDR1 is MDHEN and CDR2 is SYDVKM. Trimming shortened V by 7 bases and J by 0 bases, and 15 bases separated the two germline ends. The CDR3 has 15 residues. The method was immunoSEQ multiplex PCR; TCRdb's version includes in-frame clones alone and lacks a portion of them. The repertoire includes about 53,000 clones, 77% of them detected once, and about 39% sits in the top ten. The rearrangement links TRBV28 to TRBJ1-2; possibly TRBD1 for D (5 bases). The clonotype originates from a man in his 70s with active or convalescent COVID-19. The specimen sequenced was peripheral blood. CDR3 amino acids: CASTKGEAPNYGYTF. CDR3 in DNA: TGTGCCAGCACAAAAGGGGAGGCACCTAACTATGGCTACACCTTC.